A selection of T cell receptor beta chains follows, all from one sample in a study of blood T cell repertoires in COVID-19. Generated by immunoSEQ multiplex PCR, the TCRdb table keeps only in-frame clones and is missing some. The sample shows 400,000 to 450,000 clones, 90% of them seen only once. Sequenced input: PBMCs or T cells enriched from blood (not recorded which). These receptors were collected from a man aged 18 to 35 who had recovered from COVID-19. CDR3s include the opening cysteine and the closing phenylalanine or tryptophan. D genes are given only for firm matches. Clone size is shown for a subset of rows, as once, few, many or a class of expanded clone.

TRBV15	TRBJ2-5	few	NA	TGTGCCACCAGCACCCCCCCGTGGAGACAGGGAGGAGAGACCCAGTACTTC	CATSTPPWRQGGETQYF
TRBV11-2	TRBJ1-2	NA	NA	TGTGCCAGCAGCCCAAGTGGGCTGGGTGGCTACACCTTC	CASSPSGLGGYTF
TRBV27	TRBJ2-2	NA	TRBD2	TGTGCCAGCGGCCATCTTTGGAGGACTAGCGGGACGGGCGGCGGGGAGCTGTTTTTT	CASGHLWRTSGTGGGELFF
TRBV7-9	TRBJ1-3	NA	NA	TGTGCCAGCAGCTTGAGGGAGTCTGGAAACACCATATATTTT	CASSLRESGNTIYF
TRBV12-3/TRBV12-4	TRBJ1-5	NA	NA	TGTGCCAGCAGTGAACAGTTAGATCAGCCCCAGCATTTT	CASSEQLDQPQHF
TRBV10-3	TRBJ2-2	NA	TRBD2	TGTGCCATCAGTGACCCTAGCGGGAGACTGAACACCGGGGAGCTGTTTTTT	CAISDPSGRLNTGELFF
TRBV4-1	TRBJ2-2	NA	NA	TGCGCCAGCAGCCAAGGGCCCGTCCGGCCGACAGAAGCGAACACCGGGGAGCTGTTTTTT	CASSQGPVRPTEANTGELFF
TRBV6-5	TRBJ2-1	NA	NA	TGTGCCAGCAGTCCCCTCGGCGGCTACAATGAGCAGTTCTTC	CASSPLGGYNEQFF
TRBV25-1	TRBJ1-5	NA	TRBD1	TGTGCCAGCAGGCAGACAGGGCGAAATCAGCCCCAGCATTTT	CASRQTGRNQPQHF
TRBV11-2	TRBJ2-5	NA	NA	TGTGCCAGCAGCCGTCAAGAGACCCAGTACTTC	CASSRQETQYF
TRBV15	TRBJ2-1	NA	TRBD1	TGTGCCACCAGCAGGGACAGGTATAATGAGCAGTTCTTC	CATSRDRYNEQFF
TRBV7-9	TRBJ1-1	NA	NA	TGTGCCAGCAGCTTTGGTAAGGGGATGAACACTGAAGCTTTCTTT	CASSFGKGMNTEAFF
TRBV7-2	TRBJ1-5	NA	NA	TGTGCCAGCAGCTTTCAGGCGGCGGGTCAGCCCCAGCATTTT	CASSFQAAGQPQHF
TRBV7-2	TRBJ1-5	NA	NA	TGTGCCAGCAGCCCCCGGGGCGGGGAGTCTAATCAGCCCCAGCATTTT	CASSPRGGESNQPQHF
TRBV28	TRBJ1-3	once	TRBD1	TGTGCCAGCAGTTCAGGGGGAGCTGGAAACACCATATATTTT	CASSSGGAGNTIYF
TRBV3-1/TRBV3-2	TRBJ1-1	once	NA	TGTGCCAGCAGCCAAGTATGGGGCGCAGGGGCTGAAGCTTTCTTT	CASSQVWGAGAEAFF
TRBV5-5	TRBJ1-2	NA	TRBD1	TGTGCCAGCAGCTGGGGACAGAGTCCTAACTATGGCTACACCTTC	CASSWGQSPNYGYTF
TRBV30	TRBJ1-5	NA	TRBD1	TGTGCCTGGAGTTCACAGAACAGGGGGCCTCAGCCCCAGCATTTT	CAWSSQNRGPQPQHF
TRBV5-1	TRBJ2-7	once	TRBD1	TGCGCCAGCAGCTGGACGGGACAGGCCTACGAGCAGTACTTC	CASSWTGQAYEQYF
TRBV24-1	TRBJ2-3	NA	NA	TGTGCCACCAGGAGCGCAGATACGCAGTATTTT	CATRSADTQYF
TRBV28	TRBJ2-1	NA	TRBD1	TGTGCCAGCAGTCCCCCGGACAGGGAGGTTGAGCAGTTCTTC	CASSPPDREVEQFF
TRBV6-1	TRBJ1-2	NA	NA	TGTGCCAGCAGTGCGAGAGAATCGGATGGCTACACCTTC	CASSARESDGYTF
TRBV7-9	TRBJ1-4	NA	NA	TGTGCCAGCAGCTCCAGGGATTCAGGTGAAAAACTGTTTTTT	CASSSRDSGEKLFF
TRBV7-6	TRBJ2-3	NA	TRBD1	TGTGCCAGCAGCTCAACAGGGGGAGATACGCAGTATTTT	CASSSTGGDTQYF
TRBV5-1	TRBJ2-2	NA	NA	TGCGCCAGCAGGCCGACAGTAGCCACCGGGGAGCTGTTTTTT	CASRPTVATGELFF
TRBV4-1	TRBJ1-2	NA	TRBD1	TGCGCCAGCAGTCTTAGCGGGACAGTTAAAGACTATGGCTACACCTTC	CASSLSGTVKDYGYTF
TRBV29-1	TRBJ2-7	NA	NA	TGCAGCGTTGAAGATGGCAGGAACCCGGACGAGCAGTACTTC	CSVEDGRNPDEQYF
TRBV3-1/TRBV3-2	TRBJ1-1	few	TRBD1	TGTGCCAGCAGCCAGGGGGACAGGAGGAACACTGAAGCTTTCTTT	CASSQGDRRNTEAFF
TRBV18	TRBJ2-5	NA	NA	TGTGCCAGCTCCCTCTTGGAGTGGGAGACCCAGTACTTC	CASSLLEWETQYF
TRBV19	TRBJ1-5	once	NA	TGTGCCGTCCGGGACAACTATAGCAATCAGCCCCAGCATTTT	CAVRDNYSNQPQHF
TRBV7-9	TRBJ2-1	NA	TRBD1	TGTGCCAGCAGCTTAGGAGACAGGGGGACCCACAATGAGCAGTTCTTC	CASSLGDRGTHNEQFF
TRBV7-9	TRBJ1-2	NA	TRBD1	TGTGCCAGCAGCAAGGGACAGGGCCATGGCTACACCTTC	CASSKGQGHGYTF
TRBV14	TRBJ1-4	NA	NA	TGTGCCAGCAGCTTCGGGGGTACTAATGAAAAACTGTTTTTT	CASSFGGTNEKLFF
TRBV24-1	TRBJ1-5	NA	NA	TGTGCCACCAGTGGAGGGAATAATCAGCCCCAGCATTTT	CATSGGNNQPQHF
TRBV27	TRBJ1-2	NA	NA	TGTGCCAGCAGTGGCACTGCGGGACCCAGCTATGGCTACACCTTC	CASSGTAGPSYGYTF
TRBV27	TRBJ1-1	NA	NA	TGTGCCAGTGCAGATTGGAACACTGAAGCTTTCTTT	CASADWNTEAFF
TRBV27	TRBJ2-1	NA	NA	TGTGCCAGCAGTAAAAACCCCCTAGTAGGGGCCCACTACAATGAGCAGTTCTTC	CASSKNPLVGAHYNEQFF
TRBV14	TRBJ2-1	NA	NA	TGTGCCAGCAGCCAAGAGTATTACAATGAGCAGTTCTTC	CASSQEYYNEQFF
TRBV18	TRBJ2-2	NA	TRBD1	TGTGCCAGCTCACTCGGGACAGCCTTAGCGAACACCGGGGAGCTGTTTTTT	CASSLGTALANTGELFF
TRBV4-1	TRBJ2-1	NA	NA	TGCGCCAGCAGCCAAAGCTTACCGGAGGGGCAGTTCTTC	CASSQSLPEGQFF
TRBV5-4	TRBJ2-2	NA	TRBD2	TGTGCCAGCAGCTCTATGACTAGCGGGGATAACACCGGGGAGCTGTTTTTT	CASSSMTSGDNTGELFF
TRBV6-5	TRBJ1-1	NA	TRBD1	TGTGCCAGCAGTTACGGGACAGGCGAAGCTTTCTTT	CASSYGTGEAFF
TRBV6-5	TRBJ1-2	NA	NA	TGTGCCAGCAGCGAGGGAATCCCCTTCTTC	CASSEGIPFF
TRBV3-1/TRBV3-2	TRBJ1-2	NA	TRBD1	TGTGCCAGCAGCCAAGATTTGGGACAGGGGGGTCAGTATGGCTACACCTTC	CASSQDLGQGGQYGYTF
TRBV30	TRBJ2-1	NA	NA	TGTGCCTGGAAGAGCGGTTCCTACAATGAGCAGTTCTTC	CAWKSGSYNEQFF
TRBV28	TRBJ2-7	NA	TRBD2	TGTGCCAGCAGACCTAGCGGGAGGAGGTACGAGCAGTACTTC	CASRPSGRRYEQYF
TRBV15	TRBJ2-4	NA	TRBD2	TGTGCCACCAGCAGGGGACTAGCGGGAGTAACGGTTCAGTACTTC	CATSRGLAGVTVQYF
TRBV7-9	TRBJ2-5	NA	NA	TGTGCCAGCAGCTTCGCAGGGAAGGCGGCCCAAGAGACCCAGTACTTC	CASSFAGKAAQETQYF